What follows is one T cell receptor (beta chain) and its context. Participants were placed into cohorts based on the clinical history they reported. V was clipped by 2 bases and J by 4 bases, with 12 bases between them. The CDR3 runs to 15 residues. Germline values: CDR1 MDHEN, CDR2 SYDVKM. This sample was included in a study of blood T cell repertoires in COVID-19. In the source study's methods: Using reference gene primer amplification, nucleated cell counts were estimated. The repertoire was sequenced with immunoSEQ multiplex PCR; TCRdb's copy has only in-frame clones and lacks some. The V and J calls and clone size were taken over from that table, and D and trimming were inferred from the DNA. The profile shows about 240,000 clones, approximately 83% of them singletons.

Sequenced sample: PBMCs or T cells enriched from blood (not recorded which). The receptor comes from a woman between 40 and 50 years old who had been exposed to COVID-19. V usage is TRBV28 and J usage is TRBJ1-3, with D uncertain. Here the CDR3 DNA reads TGTGCCAGCAGTTTAGGTTTCAACAGAGGAAACACCATATATTTT. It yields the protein CASSLGFNRGNTIYF.